These 21 T cell receptor beta chains share one sample of origin, sequenced in a study of cytomegalovirus exposure and HLA in healthy donors. 13 Jbeta primers and 60 Vbeta primers were used for the PCR. Method: immunoSEQ multiplex PCR; TCRdb's copy keeps in-frame clones and lacks some. The sample table sets out about 130,000 clones. Sequenced input: PBMCs. The receptors here all came from a woman between 55 and 75 years old in good health and CMV-seronegative.

The V and J genes are TRBV11-2 and TRBJ2-1; TRBD2 aligns across 8 bases. This CDR3 is 18 amino acids long. V gave up 0 bases and J gave up 4 bases; unmatched junction bases: 11. Germline loops: CDR1 SGHAT, CDR2 FQNNGV. CDR3 amino acids: CASSLEFSGVYRYNEQFF. The CDR3 region has the DNA TGTGCCAGCAGCTTAGAGTTTAGCGGGGTGTATCGATACAATGAGCAGTTCTTC.

The chain couples TRBV5-6 to TRBJ1-4, with TRBD1 as a possible D gene (6 bases). The CDR3 covers 14 residues. V lost 0 bases and J 8 bases, leaving 11 bases between the germline ends. Germline loops: CDR1 SGHDT, CDR2 YYEEEE. In nucleotides, the CDR3 is TGTGCCAGCAGCTTGGAGATAGGGGGAGAAAAACTGTTTTTT. This translates into CASSLEIGGEKLFF.

The chain joins TRBV15 to TRBJ1-2, with 10 positions matching TRBD1. The CDR3 contains 14 residues. CDR1 and CDR2 from the germline V gene are LNHNV and YYDKDF (reference sequence). The V and J ends lost 2 bases and 7 bases, in that order; junction bases with no gene match: 4. The CDR3, as DNA: TGTGCCACCAGCAGAAGGGACAGGGGTTCTGGCTACACCTTC. Translating it yields CATSRRDRGSGYTF.

J is TRBJ1-2 and V is TRBV6-1; D perhaps matches TRBD1 (5 bases). Germline CDR1 is MNHNS and CDR2 is SASEGT. The CDR3 has 16 residues. V shed 2 bases and J shed 8 bases, with 21 bases lying between them. The CDR3 DNA sequence: TGTGCCAGCAGTGAATGGCCTCTACGGGGGACTCGCGGCTACACCTTC. Its translation is CASSEWPLRGTRGYTF.

This sequence joins TRBV27 and TRBJ2-7; TRBD1 matches 8 bases. V was pared by 5 bases and J by 3 bases, with 9 bases of the junction left unmatched. Germline CDR1 is MNHEY and CDR2 is SMNVEV (reference sequence). This CDR3 is 15 amino acids long. The CDR3 reads CASSPTGVGNYEQYF. Here the CDR3 DNA reads TGTGCCAGCAGTCCGACAGGGGTTGGGAACTACGAGCAGTACTTC.

The rearrangement links TRBV5-1 to TRBJ2-2; the match to TRBD1 covers 7 bases. V trimming: 2 bases; J trimming: 4 bases; junction bases outside the gene matches: 8. This CDR3 comprises 16 residues. Per germline, CDR1 SGHRS and CDR2 YFSETQ. As DNA, the CDR3 is TGCGCCAGCAGCTTAATAGGACAGGAGTCCACCGGGGAGCTGTTTTTT. This sequence encodes CASSLIGQESTGELFF.

The chain combines TRBV6-1 with TRBJ2-1; perhaps TRBD2 as D (5 bases). The CDR3 has 18 amino acids. Germline V lookup: CDR1 MNHNS, CDR2 SASEGT. V was trimmed by 0 bases and J by 6 bases, leaving 21 bases between them. The CDR3 loop is CASSEASWWVLASNEQFF. In nucleotides, the CDR3 is TGTGCCAGCAGTGAAGCGTCGTGGTGGGTCCTAGCCTCCAATGAGCAGTTCTTC.

This chain joins TRBV2 and TRBJ1-5; D ambiguous. This CDR3 comprises 15 residues. The germline gives CDR1 SNHLY, CDR2 FYNNEI. V shed 2 bases and J shed 0 bases, with 8 bases lying between them. DNA for the CDR3: TGTGCCAGCAGTGAAATCGGTAATAGCAATCAGCCCCAGCATTTT. Its protein is CASSEIGNSNQPQHF.

CDR3: CASSYRGEQYF. In nucleotides, the CDR3 is TGTGCCAGCAGTTACAGGGGCGAGCAGTACTTC. The genes are TRBV6-5 and TRBJ2-7, with TRBD1 as a possible D gene (5 bases). The CDR3 is made up of 11 amino acids. Between the trimmed V and J ends, which lost 2 bases and 6 bases, there was a span of 5 bases. CDR1 is MNHEY and CDR2 is SVGAGI in the germline V gene.

This chain links TRBV27 with TRBJ2-1; no firm D call. Trimming took 5 bases from V and 0 from J, leaving 11 bases between them. Per germline, CDR1 MNHEY and CDR2 SMNVEV (reference sequence). This CDR3 spans 15 amino acids. This CDR3 reads CASSPTVSSYNEQFF. The CDR3 DNA is TGTGCCAGCAGTCCCACAGTGAGCTCCTACAATGAGCAGTTCTTC.

The genes are TRBV27 and TRBJ1-5, with D possibly matching TRBD1 (6 bases). With 3 bases removed from V and 5 bases from J, the gap between germline ends came to 8 bases. There are 13 residues in the CDR3. CDR1 and CDR2 from the germline V gene are MNHEY and SMNVEV (reference sequence). Written as DNA, the CDR3 is TGTGCCAGCAGTTTCAACAGGGATCAGCCCCAGCATTTT. Its translation: CASSFNRDQPQHF.

The chain uses TRBV6-5 and TRBJ2-1; 16 bases match TRBD2. The CDR3 is made up of 15 amino acids. J was trimmed by 8 bases and V by 5 bases; bases with no gene match: 3. The germline V gene has CDR1 MNHEY and CDR2 SVGAGI. DNA for the CDR3: TGTGCCAGCAGTCGGGGACTAGCGGGAGGGCATGAGCAGTTCTTC. It encodes CASSRGLAGGHEQFF.

The V gene is TRBV28, the J gene TRBJ2-7, with D possibly being TRBD2 (6 bases). The CDR3 has 13 residues. The V and J ends lost 4 bases and 3 bases respectively, with 10 bases between them. Per the germline V gene, CDR1 is MDHEN and CDR2 is SYDVKM. Here the CDR3 reads CASSSASVYEQYF. CDR3 sequence (DNA): TGTGCCAGCAGTTCGGCTAGCGTCTACGAGCAGTACTTC.

CDR3 protein: CASSVDTKYEQYF. The DNA of the CDR3 is TGTGCCAGCAGTGTGGACACCAAGTACGAGCAGTACTTC. The J gene is TRBJ2-7, the V gene TRBV6-1, with D possibly being TRBD1 (5 bases). The CDR3 has 13 amino acids. V was cut by 4 bases and J by 4 bases, with 11 bases left in between. CDR1 and CDR2 from the germline V gene are MNHNS and SASEGT.

CDR3 region: CASIPKETQYF. The DNA of the CDR3 is TGTGCCAGCATTCCCAAAGAGACCCAGTACTTC. V usage is TRBV25-1 and J usage is TRBJ2-5, with D uncertain. The CDR3 contains 11 residues. V was cut by 7 bases and J by 3 bases, with 6 bases left in between. Germline loops: CDR1 MGHDK, CDR2 SYGVNS.

The V call is TRBV6-5, the J call TRBJ1-1, with D uncertain. CDR3 length: 13 amino acids. Trimming cost V 6 bases and J 3 bases, with 11 bases left between them. Germline V gene sequence: CDR1 MNHEY, CDR2 SVGAGI. The chain's CDR3 is CASSSRRDTEAFF. The CDR3 region has the DNA TGTGCCAGCAGCTCTCGTCGGGACACTGAAGCTTTCTTT.

The chain carries TRBV5-5 and TRBJ1-5; no clear D. The germline CDR1 and CDR2 sequences are SGHKS and YYEKEE (reference sequence). Trimming left V 4 bases short and J 6 bases short, with 20 bases between. CDR3 size: 16 residues. CDR3: CASSLEEGTVGQPQHF. The CDR3 coding sequence is TGTGCCAGCAGCCTAGAGGAGGGAACAGTTGGTCAGCCCCAGCATTTT.

The rearrangement links TRBV28 to TRBJ2-7; 12 nucleotides match TRBD2. CDR1 is MDHEN and CDR2 is SYDVKM in the germline V gene. The CDR3 has 15 amino acids. Trimming took 6 bases from V and 0 from J; bases not matched to a gene: 3. The CDR3 nucleotides read TGTGCCAGCAGACTGACTAGCGGGGGCTCCTACGAGCAGTACTTC. It encodes CASRLTSGGSYEQYF. Full variable domain (rest looked up from reference TRBV28 and TRBJ2-7): DVKVTQSSRYLVKRTGEKVFLECVQDMDHENMFWYRQDPGLGLRLIYFSYDVKMKEKGDIPEGYSVSREKKERFSLILESASTNQTSMYLCASRLTSGGSYEQYFGPGTRLTVT.

The gene calls are TRBV9 and TRBJ2-1; 11 bases agree with TRBD2. The CDR3 totals 19 residues. Trimming removed 3 bases from V and 4 bases from J; junction bases left unmatched: 15. CDR1 and CDR2 (germline): SGDLS, YYNGEE. CDR3 bases: TGTGCCAGCAGCGCTGGCTGGGGGGGGACTAGCGGAATGTACAATGAGCAGTTCTTC. Its translation: CASSAGWGGTSGMYNEQFF.

The chain has TRBV6-1 and TRBJ1-1; D is possibly TRBD1 (5 bases). The V and J ends lost 4 bases and 1 base respectively, with 10 bases between them. The length of the CDR3 is 14 residues. Germline lookup yields CDR1 MNHNS and CDR2 SASEGT. Written as DNA, the CDR3 is TGTGCCAGCAGTGTTGGGGGGAGGAACACTGAAGCTTTCTTT. It is translated as CASSVGGRNTEAFF.

The V call is TRBV11-2, the J call TRBJ1-5; 9 bases agree with TRBD1. The CDR3 has 16 residues. Germline CDR1 is SGHAT and CDR2 is FQNNGV. V lost 5 bases to trimming and J lost 1 base; unmatched junction nucleotides: 6. The CDR3 loop is CASSPRTGASNQPQHF. CDR3 DNA: TGTGCCAGCAGCCCCCGGACAGGGGCGAGCAATCAGCCCCAGCATTTT.